One and the same sample provided the 26 T cell receptor beta chains below, sequenced in a study of cytomegalovirus exposure and HLA in healthy donors. The PCR had 60 Vbeta and 13 Jbeta primers. Assay used: immunoSEQ multiplex PCR; TCRdb lists only in-frame clones, some missing. The table includes 160,000 or so clones, roughly 80% detected once. The sequenced sample consisted of PBMCs. The receptors were gathered from a male donor in good health and CMV-seronegative.

This clone was counted once. The chain carries TRBV30 and TRBJ1-1; tentatively, D is TRBD1 (5 bases). The ends were cut back, 7 bases at V and 0 bases at J, with 12 bases in the middle. This CDR3 contains 13 residues. Germline V lookup: CDR1 GTSNPN, CDR2 SVGIG (reference sequence). CDR3 in amino acids: CAYSDTVNTEAFF. In DNA, the CDR3 is TGTGCCTATTCGGACACTGTGAACACTGAAGCTTTCTTT.

CDR3 in amino acids: CASSLGGTRQYEQYF. The CDR3 region has the DNA TGCGCCAGCAGCTTGGGTGGGACTAGACAGTACGAGCAGTACTTC. The chain carries TRBV5-1 and TRBJ2-7, with 8 bases identical to TRBD2. The CDR3 totals 15 residues. J lost 4 bases, V lost 0 bases, and 6 bases had no gene match. Per the germline V gene, CDR1 is SGHRS and CDR2 is YFSETQ.

The chain combines TRBV11-2 with TRBJ2-1; TRBD2 matches at 11 bases. Trimming removed 6 bases from V and 7 bases from J; junction bases left unmatched: 8. This CDR3 comprises 15 residues. Germline V CDR1 and CDR2: SGHAT, FQNNGV. This chain's CDR3 is CASRKIAGGLNEQFF. The CDR3 bases are TGTGCCAGCAGGAAAATAGCGGGGGGGTTAAATGAGCAGTTCTTC.

This clone was detected only a few times. V and J are TRBV6-5 and TRBJ1-5; 8 positions agree with TRBD1. The CDR3 has 15 amino acids. V shed 6 bases and J 5 bases; nucleotides not matched to a gene: 9. Germline CDR1 is MNHEY and CDR2 is SVGAGI. CDR3 coding DNA: TGTGCCAGCAGAAAAACAGGGGGTCGGCATCAGCCCCAGCATTTT. It translates to CASRKTGGRHQPQHF.

The sample holds one count of this clone. The genes are TRBV4-2 and TRBJ1-2; 10 bases agree with TRBD1. Germline lookup yields CDR1 LGHNA and CDR2 YNFKEQ. This CDR3 is built from 15 residues. J lost 6 bases, V lost 3 bases, and 7 bases had no gene match. CDR3 loop: CASSQVDRGRDGYTF. DNA for the CDR3: TGTGCCAGCAGCCAGGTAGACAGGGGGCGAGATGGCTACACCTTC.

The chain has TRBV28 and TRBJ1-2; D is unresolved. V gave up 4 bases and J gave up 6 bases, with 12 bases separating them. From germline, CDR1 is MDHEN and CDR2 SYDVKM. The CDR3 covers 13 residues. The CDR3 spells CASSSYVEDGYTF. The DNA of the CDR3 is TGTGCCAGCAGTTCGTACGTGGAGGATGGCTACACCTTC.

This chain connects TRBV28 to TRBJ1-3; perhaps TRBD1 as D (6 bases). The germline V and J ends were trimmed by 3 bases and 2 bases, with 8 bases remaining between them. The length of the CDR3 is 14 residues. Germline CDR1 MDHEN, CDR2 SYDVKM. Here the CDR3 DNA reads TGTGCCAGCAGTTTCAGGGGAGCTGGAAACACCATATATTTT. Translating gives CASSFRGAGNTIYF.

This chain links TRBV5-5 with TRBJ1-5; TRBD1 is a possible D gene (5 bases). CDR3 size: 15 residues. The germline CDR1 and CDR2 sequences are SGHKS and YYEKEE (reference sequence). V was shortened by 4 bases and J by 9 bases, with 20 bases between the two germline ends. Written as DNA, the CDR3 is TGTGCCAGCAGCGAAAGAGTTGGGGCCTATCGGCCCCAGCATTTT. Amino acids: CASSERVGAYRPQHF.

V is TRBV5-1 and J is TRBJ1-1; a weak D match, TRBD1 (6 bases). Per the germline V gene, CDR1 is SGHRS and CDR2 is YFSETQ. V was clipped by 1 base and J by 4 bases, with 20 bases between them. The CDR3 runs 17 residues. DNA for the CDR3: TGCGCCAGCAGCTTGTATCCTTCTGGGGGCGAGGGCACTGAAGCTTTCTTT. Translated, it gives CASSLYPSGGEGTEAFF.

The chain has TRBV19 and TRBJ1-3, with D tentatively TRBD1 (5 bases). With 6 bases removed from V and 0 bases from J, the gap between germline ends came to 9 bases. Germline CDR1 LNHDA, CDR2 SQIVND (reference sequence). This CDR3 is 14 amino acids long. The CDR3 DNA reads as TGTGCCAGTAGGCCAACAGGCTCTGGAAACACCATATATTTT. Protein sequence: CASRPTGSGNTIYF. Looking up the rest from reference TRBV19 and TRBJ1-3 gives the full variable domain: DGGITQSPKYLFRKEGQNVTLSCEQNLNHDAMYWYRQDPGQGLRLIYYSQIVNDFQKGDIAEGYSVSREKKESFPLTVTSAQKNPTAFYLCASRPTGSGNTIYFGEGSWLTVV.

V usage is TRBV4-2 and J usage is TRBJ2-3, with D possibly being TRBD2 (6 bases). With 1 base removed from V and 6 bases from J, the gap between germline ends came to 14 bases. The CDR3 runs 15 residues. Germline V gives CDR1 LGHNA, CDR2 YNFKEQ. The CDR3 spells CASSQVGPGADTQYF. In DNA, the CDR3 is TGTGCCAGCAGCCAAGTTGGGCCGGGAGCTGATACGCAGTATTTT.

The J gene is TRBJ1-5, the V gene TRBV2; 7 positions match TRBD1. CDR1 is SNHLY and CDR2 is FYNNEI in the germline V gene. There are 15 residues in the CDR3. The V gene end was trimmed by 2 bases and the J gene end by 3 bases; junction bases not matched to a gene: 4. The CDR3 DNA reads as TGTGCCAGCAGTGAAAAGGGGGCTATCAATCAGCCCCAGCATTTT. It translates to CASSEKGAINQPQHF.

The genes are TRBV7-2 and TRBJ2-5; possibly TRBD1 for D (5 bases). Per the germline V gene, CDR1 is SGHTA and CDR2 is FQGNSA. CDR3 length: 13 amino acids. V shed 5 bases and J shed 4 bases, with 11 bases lying between them. CDR3 amino acids: CASSPRVVETQYF. The CDR3 DNA sequence: TGTGCCAGCAGCCCCAGGGTAGTAGAGACCCAGTACTTC.

CDR3 in DNA: TGCGCCAGCAGCCAAGATCGGTCTAGCGGGAGCGTCGAGCAGTACTTC. Translating it yields CASSQDRSSGSVEQYF. This sequence joins TRBV4-3 and TRBJ2-7; 10 bases align to TRBD2. CDR1 LGHNA and CDR2 YSLEER come from the germline V gene. Germline trimming cut 0 bases from V and 6 bases from J; bases unmatched to any gene: 8. CDR3 size: 16 residues.

The chain has TRBV27 and TRBJ1-1; 10 bases align to TRBD1. The CDR3 is 15 amino acids. Per the germline V gene, CDR1 is MNHEY and CDR2 is SMNVEV (reference sequence). After removal of 3 bases from V and 5 bases from J, the junction contained 6 bases not matched to a gene. The CDR3 nucleotides are TGTGCCAGCAGTTTCGGGGACAGGGGTGGAACTGAAGCTTTCTTT. Protein: CASSFGDRGGTEAFF.

The gene calls are TRBV27 and TRBJ1-3; the match to TRBD1 covers 10 bases. CDR3 length: 15 amino acids. V lost 6 bases to trimming and J lost 3 bases; unmatched junction nucleotides: 5. Germline lookup yields CDR1 MNHEY and CDR2 SMNVEV (reference sequence). In DNA, the CDR3 is TGTGCCAGCAGGCAGGGACAGGGGTTTGGAAACACCATATATTTT. Protein: CASRQGQGFGNTIYF.

This clone was observed a single time. This rearrangement joins TRBV5-6 to TRBJ1-3; D not certain. The CDR3 is 13 amino acids. Trimming pared 6 bases from V and 4 bases from J, leaving 11 bases between. The germline CDR1 and CDR2 sequences are SGHDT and YYEEEE. For the CDR3, the DNA is TGTGCCAGCACCCTACTCTTGGGAAACACCATATATTTT. Its translation is CASTLLLGNTIYF.

This clone was seen just once. The gene calls are TRBV6-6 and TRBJ2-1, with TRBD2 matching 8 bases. V shed 4 bases and J 7 bases; nucleotides not matched to a gene: 9. CDR1 is MNHNY and CDR2 is SVGAGI in the germline V gene (reference sequence). This CDR3 is built from 15 residues. The CDR3 region has the DNA TGTGCCAGCAGTTCTCTAGCGGGCTCAGGAAATGAGCAGTTCTTC. Translating gives CASSSLAGSGNEQFF.

The chain has TRBV28 and TRBJ2-1, with a possible D match to TRBD1 (5 bases). Trimming cost V 6 bases and J 2 bases, with 14 bases left between them. The germline V gene encodes CDR1 MDHEN and CDR2 SYDVKM. The length of the CDR3 is 15 residues. CDR3 DNA sequence: TGTGCCAGCAGATGGCAGGGCACGCCCTACAATGAGCAGTTCTTC. Protein product: CASRWQGTPYNEQFF.

J is TRBJ2-3 and V is TRBV5-1; 7 bases are a match to TRBD2. The CDR3 consists of 15 residues. Germline CDR1 SGHRS, CDR2 YFSETQ. Trimming took 4 bases from V and 1 from J; bases not matched to a gene: 6. CDR3 DNA: TGCGCCAGCAGCCGCAGCGGGGTAGGCACAGATACGCAGTATTTT. As protein: CASSRSGVGTDTQYF. The whole variable domain, remainder taken from reference TRBV5-1 and TRBJ2-3, is KAGVTQTPRYLIKTRGQQVTLSCSPISGHRSVSWYQQTPGQGLQFLFEYFSETQRNKGNFPGRFSGRQFSNSRSEMNVSTLELGDSALYLCASSRSGVGTDTQYFGPGTRLTVL.

The J gene is TRBJ1-5, the V gene TRBV18; D uncertain. Germline CDR1 is KGHSH and CDR2 is LQKENI. Trimming removed 2 bases from V and 0 bases from J, with 11 bases in between. CDR3 size: 16 residues. The DNA of the CDR3 is TGTGCCAGCTCACCAAGTAACAGCCCTAGCAATCAGCCCCAGCATTTT. Residues: CASSPSNSPSNQPQHF.

CDR3 region: CASTTGTGKNEQYF. As DNA, the CDR3 is TGTGCCAGCACCACCGGGACAGGGAAAAACGAGCAGTACTTC. This rearrangement joins TRBV9 to TRBJ2-7; TRBD1 matches 9 bases. Unmatched junction bases numbered 9, after V lost 6 bases and J lost 5 bases. The germline V gene has CDR1 SGDLS and CDR2 YYNGEE. This CDR3 comprises 14 residues.

V usage is TRBV19 and J usage is TRBJ1-5; D is ambiguous. Trimming took off 0 bases at V and 7 bases at J, with 7 bases between the two ends. This CDR3 has 13 residues. Germline V gives CDR1 LNHDA, CDR2 SQIVND (reference sequence). The CDR3 coding sequence is TGTGCCAGTAGTATAGACCCCTACCAGCCCCAGCATTTT. This gives the protein CASSIDPYQPQHF.

The chain uses TRBV13 and TRBJ2-5; TRBD1 matches at 7 bases. CDR1 and CDR2 (germline): PRHDT, FYEKMQ (reference sequence). This CDR3 is 16 amino acids long. Unmatched junction bases numbered 12, after V lost 2 bases and J lost 6 bases. The CDR3 is CASSLRAQGPFQTQYF. In DNA, the CDR3 is TGTGCCAGCAGCTTAAGGGCACAGGGGCCATTCCAGACCCAGTACTTC.

J is TRBJ1-2 and V is TRBV18; D is unclear. Trimming pared 3 bases from V and 3 bases from J, leaving 14 bases between. The CDR3 spans 15 residues. Germline CDR1 is KGHSH and CDR2 is LQKENI. The CDR3 spells CASSPGAVLDYGYTF. The CDR3 nucleotides read TGTGCCAGCTCACCTGGTGCGGTGTTGGACTATGGCTACACCTTC.

This chain joins TRBV5-4 and TRBJ2-7; 10 bases map to TRBD2. Per germline, CDR1 SGHNT and CDR2 YYREEE (reference sequence). The CDR3 covers 15 residues. V lost 5 bases and J lost 1; bases outside the gene matches: 6. The CDR3 DNA reads as TGTGCCAGCAGTCCCACTAGCGGGGCTTCCTACGAGCAGTACTTC. Protein sequence: CASSPTSGASYEQYF.